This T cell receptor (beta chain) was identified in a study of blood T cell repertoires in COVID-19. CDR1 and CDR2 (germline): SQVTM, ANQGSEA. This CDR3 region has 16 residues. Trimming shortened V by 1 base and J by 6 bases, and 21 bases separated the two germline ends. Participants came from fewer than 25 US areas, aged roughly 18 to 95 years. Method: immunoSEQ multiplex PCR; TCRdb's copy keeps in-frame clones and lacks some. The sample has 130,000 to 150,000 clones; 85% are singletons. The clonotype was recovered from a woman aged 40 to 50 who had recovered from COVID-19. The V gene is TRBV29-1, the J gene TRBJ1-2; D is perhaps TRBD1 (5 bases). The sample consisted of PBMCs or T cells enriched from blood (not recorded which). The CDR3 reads CSVEGGNRMGWDGYTF. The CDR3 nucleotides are TGCAGCGTTGAAGGGGGCAACCGGATGGGATGGGATGGCTACACCTTC. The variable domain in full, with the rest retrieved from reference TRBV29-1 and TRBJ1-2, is SAVISQKPSRDICQRGTSLTIQCQVDSQVTMMFWYRQQPGQSLTLIATANQGSEATYESGFVIDKFPISRPNLTFSTLTVSNMSPEDSSIYLCSVEGGNRMGWDGYTFGSGTRLTVV.